These 18 T cell receptor beta chains were all obtained from the same sample, sequenced in a study of early T cells in non-severe SARS-CoV-2 infection. MiXCR was run by TCRdb on the 5' RACE reads, yielding one entry per CDR3 protein. The data hold 100,000 to 150,000 distinct CDR3 sequences, with approximately 15% observed a single time. The sequencing input was whole blood. These receptor sequences come from an adult who was a healthcare worker with PCR-confirmed SARS-CoV-2 infection or an uninfected control (not recorded which).

There are many counts of this clonotype. The V gene is TRBV30, the J gene TRBJ2-1, with TRBD2 matching 8 bases. The germline V gene encodes CDR1 GTSNPN and CDR2 SVGIG (reference sequence). The CDR3 consists of 14 residues. V dropped 3 bases and J dropped 2; count of bases not matched to a gene: 3. Written as DNA, the CDR3 is TGTGCCTGGAGCGGACTAGCCGCCTACAATGAGCAGTTCTTC. The encoded protein is CAWSGLAAYNEQFF.

The V and J genes are TRBV12-3 or TRBV12-4 and TRBJ2-2; TRBD1 matches 8 bases. With V trimmed by 7 bases and J by 7 bases, 5 bases remained unmatched. The CDR3 loop spans 13 amino acids. CDR3 nucleotides: TGTGCCAGCACCGCCGGACAGGGCGGGGAGCTGTTTTTT. It encodes CASTAGQGGELFF.

This clonotype appeared a few times. The rearrangement links TRBV12-3 or TRBV12-4 to TRBJ1-2; D not certain. Trimming pared 3 bases from V and 3 bases from J, leaving 8 bases between. The CDR3 has 13 residues. The CDR3 nucleotides read TGTGCCAGCAGTTTTGGGTTTGACTATGGCTACACCTTC. It translates to CASSFGFDYGYTF.

This clonotype was counted a few times. The rearrangement links TRBV2 to TRBJ2-2; tentatively, D is TRBD1 (5 bases). V lost 0 bases to trimming and J lost 5 bases, with 10 bases between them. The CDR3 is made up of 15 amino acids. In germline, CDR1 is SNHLY, CDR2 FYNNEI. CDR3 bases: TGTGCCAGCAGTGAAGCGGGCAGGGTGACCGGGGAGCTGTTTTTT. It translates to CASSEAGRVTGELFF.

This CDR3 reads CASSQVQGINQPQHF. The DNA for the CDR3 is TGCGCCAGCAGCCAAGTACAGGGTATCAATCAGCCCCAGCATTTT. The genes are TRBV4-1 and TRBJ1-5; tentatively, D is TRBD1 (6 bases). This CDR3 spans 15 amino acids. The germline V gene has CDR1 MGHRA and CDR2 YSYEKL. V lost 1 base and J 3 bases, leaving 10 bases between the germline ends.

There are many counts of this clonotype. CDR3 nucleotides: TGCAGCTTCGGTGGGGGGGTACTAAATGAGCAGTTCTTC. Translation: CSFGGGVLNEQFF. The chain joins TRBV29-1 to TRBJ2-1, with TRBD2 identical over 7 bases. Germline loops: CDR1 SQVTM, CDR2 ANQGSEA. Trimming at V came to 8 bases and at J to 7 bases, leaving 11 bases not matched to a gene. The CDR3 is made up of 13 amino acids.

This clonotype appeared a few times. This rearrangement joins TRBV7-8 to TRBJ2-6, with D perhaps matching TRBD1 (6 bases). The ends were cut back, 5 bases at V and 4 bases at J, with 15 bases in the middle. The CDR3 consists of 16 residues. Germline V lookup: CDR1 SGHVS, CDR2 FQNEAQ. The CDR3 spells CASSKPRGSGANVLTF. The DNA of the CDR3 is TGTGCCAGCAGCAAGCCCAGGGGTTCAGGGGCCAACGTCCTGACTTTC.

This clonotype came up many times. This chain uses TRBV20-1 with TRBJ2-1; 7 bases are shared with TRBD2. The CDR3 contains 16 residues. The V and J ends lost 0 bases and 2 bases, in that order; junction bases with no gene match: 7. The V gene's germline CDR1 is DFQATT and CDR2 SNEGSKA (reference sequence). CDR3 in DNA: TGCAGTGCTAGAGAGAAAAGCGGGGTAGCCTACAATGAGCAGTTCTTC. Its protein is CSAREKSGVAYNEQFF.

This CDR3 is CSAIPPRLAGEQYF. The DNA of the CDR3 is TGCAGTGCAATTCCCCCCCGGCTGGCGGGCGAGCAGTACTTC. The V and J genes are TRBV20-1 and TRBJ2-7; D may be TRBD2 (5 bases). The CDR3 length is 14 residues. Between the trimmed V and J ends, which lost 6 bases and 6 bases, there was a span of 21 bases. The germline V gene encodes CDR1 DFQATT and CDR2 SNEGSKA (reference sequence).

This rearrangement joins TRBV27 to TRBJ1-2; D ambiguous. The germline V and J ends were trimmed by 3 bases and 0 bases, with 17 bases remaining between them. In germline, CDR1 is MNHEY, CDR2 SMNVEV (reference sequence). There are 17 residues in the CDR3. DNA of the CDR3: TGTGCCAGCAGTTTCGACGGATTCCAGTTAGCTAACTATGGCTACACCTTC. As protein: CASSFDGFQLANYGYTF.

The rearrangement uses TRBV20-1 and TRBJ2-3, with a possible D match to TRBD2 (6 bases). The V end was cut by 5 bases, the J end by 2 bases, with 17 bases between. Germline CDR1 and CDR2: DFQATT and SNEGSKA (reference sequence). The CDR3 has 15 amino acids. The CDR3 loop reads CSAARRAGNTDTQYF. DNA of the CDR3: TGCAGTGCTGCCCGGCGGGCGGGGAACACAGATACGCAGTATTTT.

This clonotype was seen a handful of times. DNA for the CDR3: TGCAGTGCTGGAGGGGGCATGAACTATGGCTACACCTTC. Its translation is CSAGGGMNYGYTF. The chain combines TRBV20-1 with TRBJ1-2; 7 positions agree with TRBD1. Losses at the gene ends were 5 bases for V and 2 bases for J; bases not matched to a gene: 5. CDR3 length: 13 amino acids. CDR1 DFQATT and CDR2 SNEGSKA come from the germline V gene (reference sequence).

This chain uses TRBV20-1 with TRBJ2-3; 9 positions agree with TRBD2. The CDR3 covers 15 residues. The germline CDR1 and CDR2 sequences are DFQATT and SNEGSKA (reference sequence). With V trimmed by 5 bases and J by 4 bases, 10 bases remained unmatched. CDR3 protein: CSAVRLAGGADTQYF. Written as DNA, the CDR3 is TGCAGTGCTGTTCGATTGGCGGGGGGGGCAGATACGCAGTATTTT.

This clonotype was counted a few times. This chain uses TRBV6-1 with TRBJ1-6; 10 nucleotides align to TRBD1. The J segment lost 6 bases and the V segment lost 3 bases, leaving 2 bases of the junction unmatched. Germline loops: CDR1 MNHNS, CDR2 SASEGT. The CDR3 spans 15 residues. In DNA, the CDR3 is TGTGCCAGCAGTGACAGACAGGGGGCTAATTCACCCCTCCACTTT. It is translated as CASSDRQGANSPLHF.

The chain is built from TRBV5-6 and TRBJ1-1; tentatively, D is TRBD1 (6 bases). V was clipped by 4 bases and J by 2 bases, with 12 bases between them. The CDR3 loop spans 14 amino acids. From germline, CDR1 is SGHDT and CDR2 YYEEEE. CDR3: CASSGGQYNTEAFF. The CDR3 nucleotides are TGTGCCAGCAGCGGCGGACAGTATAACACTGAAGCTTTCTTT. The variable domain in full, with the rest retrieved from reference TRBV5-6 and TRBJ1-1, is DAGVTQSPTHLIKTRGQQVTLRCSPKSGHDTVSWYQQALGQGPQFIFQYYEEEERQRGNFPDRFSGHQFPNYSSELNVNALLLGDSALYLCASSGGQYNTEAFFGQGTRLTVV.

The chain uses TRBV5-6 and TRBJ2-7; no clear D. Germline-derived CDR1 and CDR2 are SGHDT and YYEEEE. The CDR3 contains 15 residues. The germline V and J ends were trimmed by 4 bases and 5 bases, with 19 bases remaining between them. CDR3 bases: TGTGCCAGCAGCCCGAGTGAGGACCGTCGGGACGAGCAGTACTTC. Translating gives CASSPSEDRRDEQYF.

The sample holds many counts of this clonotype. The rearrangement joins TRBV18 to TRBJ1-1, with D possibly TRBD1 on 6 matching bases. The CDR3 consists of 12 residues. In germline, CDR1 is KGHSH, CDR2 LQKENI. Trimming cost V 6 bases and J 5 bases, with 10 bases left between them. CDR3 in amino acids: CASSLGQTEAFF. In nucleotides, the CDR3 is TGTGCCAGCTCCTTAGGACAGACTGAAGCTTTCTTT.

The rearrangement joins TRBV7-9 to TRBJ1-5, with D possibly matching TRBD1 (5 bases). Germline lookup yields CDR1 SEHNR and CDR2 FQNEAQ (reference sequence). CDR3 size: 18 residues. V lost 11 bases and J 0 bases, leaving 26 bases between the germline ends. DNA for the CDR3: TGTGCCTTAGGAAGACCCGACCCCGGGGGGTATAGCAATCAGCCCCAGCATTTT. It codes for CALGRPDPGGYSNQPQHF.